The rows below give T cell receptor beta chains drawn from one sample of a study of persistence of HIV-infected CD4 T cells. The antigens these receptors bind are not known. The method was immunoSEQ multiplex PCR; TCRdb's version includes in-frame clones alone and lacks a portion of them. The sample holds about 45,000 clones; around 90% are singletons and the top ten take 0.4% to 0.5%. The material sequenced was CD4+ T cells sorted from PBMCs after 18-hour stimulation, taken from a patient who received antiretroviral therapy. These receptors all stem from an adult woman with HIV who was CMV-seropositive. The CDR3 runs from the conserved cysteine through the conserved F or W. The order of the fields is D gene, J gene, V gene, clone size, CDR3 protein, CDR3 DNA. The D gene is left open where the match is weak. Clone size is not always given. Where it is, it says once, few, many or a class for expanded clones.

.	TRBJ1-3	TRBV6-5	.	CASSLGGDGNTIYF	TGTGCCAGCAGTTTAGGGGGGGACGGAAACACCATATATTTT
TRBD1	TRBJ2-2	TRBV6-5	once	CAILDRAHTGELFF	TGTGCCATCCTGGACAGGGCACACACCGGGGAGCTGTTTTTT
TRBD1	TRBJ1-2	TRBV29-1	.	CSAAGTGLGSGYTF	TGCAGCGCTGCCGGGACAGGGTTGGGCTCTGGCTACACCTTC
TRBD1	TRBJ1-5	TRBV7-6	.	CASSPISGTGGNQPQHF	TGTGCCAGCAGCCCTATTTCCGGGACAGGGGGCAATCAGCCCCAGCATTTT
.	TRBJ2-6	TRBV6-8	.	CASSYFPIESYSSGANVLTF	TGTGCCAGCAGTTACTTCCCCATCGAGTCTTACTCCTCTGGGGCCAACGTCCTGACTTTC
TRBD1	TRBJ2-1	TRBV5-1	.	CASRVTGGPYNEQFF	TGCGCCAGCAGGGTGACAGGGGGCCCCTACAATGAGCAGTTCTTC
.	TRBJ2-1	TRBV29-1	.	CSVVGSSYNEQFF	TGCAGCGTTGTCGGGAGCTCCTACAATGAGCAGTTCTTC
TRBD1	TRBJ1-1	TRBV9	.	CASSVDRGDTEAFF	TGTGCCAGCAGCGTAGACAGGGGGGACACTGAAGCTTTCTTT
.	TRBJ1-1	TRBV30	.	CAWTIRRGVNTEAFF	TGTGCCTGGACTATAAGGCGGGGAGTTAACACTGAAGCTTTCTTT
.	TRBJ2-3	TRBV9	.	CASSVAGLAVDTQYF	TGTGCCAGCAGCGTAGCTGGGTTAGCAGTAGATACGCAGTATTTT
.	TRBJ2-6	TRBV12-3/TRBV12-4	few	CASSIGANVLTF	TGTGCCAGCAGTATCGGGGCCAACGTCCTGACTTTC
.	TRBJ2-1	TRBV5-4	.	CASSSTPASSYNEQFF	TGTGCCAGCAGCTCGACCCCAGCGAGCTCCTACAATGAGCAGTTCTTC
TRBD2	TRBJ2-3	TRBV25-1	.	CASTLAGGGDTQYF	TGTGCCAGCACACTAGCGGGGGGAGGGGATACGCAGTATTTT
.	TRBJ1-1	TRBV12-3/TRBV12-4	.	CASSPQKNTEAFF	TGTGCCAGCAGCCCGCAGAAAAACACTGAAGCTTTCTTT
.	TRBJ2-3	TRBV19	.	CASSPGSSLGTDTQYF	TGTGCCAGTAGTCCCGGGAGTAGTCTGGGCACAGATACGCAGTATTTT
.	TRBJ2-3	TRBV6-5	once	CASSYTGSGTDTQYF	TGTGCCAGCAGTTACACAGGGTCGGGCACAGATACGCAGTATTTT
.	TRBJ1-6	TRBV19	.	CASSIGISGPNSPLHF	TGTGCCAGTAGTATAGGGATATCAGGACCGAATTCACCCCTCCACTTT
.	TRBJ2-5	TRBV5-4	.	CASSSRSGAETQYF	TGTGCCAGCAGCTCCCGGTCCGGGGCTGAGACCCAGTACTTC
.	TRBJ2-3	TRBV5-1	.	CASRMESRSTDTQYF	TGCGCCAGCAGAATGGAAAGCAGAAGCACAGATACGCAGTATTTT
.	TRBJ1-5	TRBV19	.	CSASGTGNQPQHF	TGTTCAGCAAGCGGGACGGGCAATCAGCCCCAGCATTTT
.	TRBJ2-7	TRBV4-1	.	CASSQVAADHEQYF	TGCGCCAGCAGCCAAGTCGCGGCGGATCACGAGCAGTACTTC
.	TRBJ2-3	TRBV2	.	CASSEVSITDTQYF	TGTGCCAGCAGTGAAGTCTCTATCACAGATACGCAGTATTTT
.	TRBJ1-1	TRBV5-1	.	CASSWSGGDDEAFF	TGCGCCAGCAGCTGGAGTGGGGGGGACGATGAAGCTTTCTTT
.	TRBJ1-3	TRBV6-4	.	CASSDSRPFPGNTIYF	TGTGCCAGCAGTGACTCTCGGCCATTTCCTGGAAACACCATATATTTT
TRBD1	TRBJ1-2	TRBV24-1	.	CATSVPGQGAGGYTF	TGTGCCACCAGTGTCCCGGGACAGGGGGCTGGAGGCTACACCTTC
.	TRBJ2-2	TRBV20-1	.	CSASRRGNTGELFF	TGCAGTGCTAGTAGGCGGGGGAACACCGGGGAGCTGTTTTTT
.	TRBJ1-2	TRBV10-3	.	CAIQNSGTFYGYTF	TGTGCCATCCAAAACTCCGGGACCTTCTATGGCTACACCTTC
.	TRBJ2-6	TRBV6-5	.	CASSYVQFSGANVLTF	TGTGCCAGCAGTTACGTACAGTTTTCTGGGGCCAACGTCCTGACTTTC
.	TRBJ2-7	TRBV2	.	CASSGQMRRYEQYF	TGTGCCAGCTCCGGCCAAATGAGAAGGTACGAGCAGTACTTC
.	TRBJ2-1	TRBV5-4	.	CASTYRQNSYNEQFF	TGTGCCAGCACCTATAGACAGAACTCCTACAATGAGCAGTTCTTC
TRBD1	TRBJ1-2	TRBV5-1	.	CASSLGQGAEGYTF	TGCGCCAGCAGCTTGGGTCAGGGGGCGGAAGGCTACACCTTC
.	TRBJ2-5	TRBV5-1	.	CASSFGGRETQYF	TGCGCCAGCAGCTTCGGGGGTAGGGAGACCCAGTACTTC
TRBD1	TRBJ2-1	TRBV7-2	.	CASSLGTGFYNEQFF	TGTGCCAGCAGCTTGGGGACAGGGTTCTACAATGAGCAGTTCTTC
TRBD1	TRBJ2-3	TRBV6-7	.	CASSYRTGLGTDTQYF	TGTGCCAGCAGTTACCGGACAGGTTTGGGCACAGATACGCAGTATTTT
.	TRBJ1-2	TRBV4-1	once	CASSQDMGFAGISNYGYTF	TGCGCCAGCAGCCAAGATATGGGGTTCGCAGGCATCTCGAACTATGGCTACACCTTC
TRBD1	TRBJ1-2	TRBV3-1/TRBV3-2	.	CASSLRTGTYTF	TGTGCCAGCAGCTTGAGGACAGGGACCTACACCTTC
.	TRBJ2-3	TRBV14	once	CASSPTTGPNQHSTDTQYF	TGTGCCAGCAGCCCTACGACCGGGCCAAATCAGCATAGCACAGATACGCAGTATTTT
.	TRBJ1-2	TRBV12-3/TRBV12-4	few	CASSLSVGGGPTF	TGTGCCAGCAGTTTAAGCGTCGGGGGGGGCCCGACCTTC
TRBD1	TRBJ2-2	TRBV30	.	CAWSRTGTTGELFF	TGTGCCTGGAGCCGGACAGGGACCACCGGGGAGCTGTTTTTT